This T cell receptor (beta chain) was sequenced for a study of blood T cell repertoires in COVID-19. Study-level information: The cDNA or gDNA used as material had been derived from T cells, B-cell-depleted T cells, or PBMCs.

This CDR3 is built from 13 residues. The germline CDR1 and CDR2 sequences are SQVTM and ANQGSEA. Trimming removed 6 bases at V and 5 bases at J, with 16 bases between. Some clones are missing from TCRdb's copy, which holds only in-frame ones; the method was immunoSEQ multiplex PCR. The sample includes about 68,000 clones, approximately 88% of them seen just once. The clonotype comes from a man in his fifties with active COVID-19. The sample consisted of peripheral blood. This rearrangement joins TRBV29-1 to TRBJ1-1; D possibly corresponds to TRBD1 (6 bases). CDR3 nucleotides: TGCAGCGTCGCTGAGGGGGGGCGGACTGAAGCTTTCTTT. Translating it yields CSVAEGGRTEAFF. Supplemented by reference TRBV29-1 and TRBJ1-1, the full variable domain reads SAVISQKPSRDICQRGTSLTIQCQVDSQVTMMFWYRQQPGQSLTLIATANQGSEATYESGFVIDKFPISRPNLTFSTLTVSNMSPEDSSIYLCSVAEGGRTEAFFGQGTRLTVV.